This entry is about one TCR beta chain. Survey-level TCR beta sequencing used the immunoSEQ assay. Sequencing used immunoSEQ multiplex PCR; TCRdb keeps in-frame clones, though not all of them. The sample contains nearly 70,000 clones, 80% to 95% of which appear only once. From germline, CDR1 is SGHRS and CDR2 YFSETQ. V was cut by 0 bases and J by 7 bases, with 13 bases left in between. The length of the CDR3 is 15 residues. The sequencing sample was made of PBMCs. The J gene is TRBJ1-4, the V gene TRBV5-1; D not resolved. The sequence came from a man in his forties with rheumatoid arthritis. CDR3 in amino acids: CASSLAEGGSEKLFF. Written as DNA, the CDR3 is TGCGCCAGCAGCTTGGCCGAGGGAGGGAGTGAAAAACTGTTTTTT.